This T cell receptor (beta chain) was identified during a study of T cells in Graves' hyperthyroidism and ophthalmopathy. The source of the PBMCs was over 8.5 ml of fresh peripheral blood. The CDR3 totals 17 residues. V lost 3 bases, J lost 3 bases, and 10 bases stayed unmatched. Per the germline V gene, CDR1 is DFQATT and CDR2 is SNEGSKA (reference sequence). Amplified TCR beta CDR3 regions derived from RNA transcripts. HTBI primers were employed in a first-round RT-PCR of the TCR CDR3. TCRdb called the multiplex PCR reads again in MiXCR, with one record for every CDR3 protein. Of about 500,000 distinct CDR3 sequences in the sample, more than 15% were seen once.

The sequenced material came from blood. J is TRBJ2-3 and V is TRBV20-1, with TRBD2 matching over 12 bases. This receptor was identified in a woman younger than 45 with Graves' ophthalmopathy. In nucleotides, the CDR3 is TGCAGTGCTAGCCGCCCGACTAGCGGGAGAGAGACAGATACGCAGTATTTT. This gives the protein CSASRPTSGRETDTQYF.